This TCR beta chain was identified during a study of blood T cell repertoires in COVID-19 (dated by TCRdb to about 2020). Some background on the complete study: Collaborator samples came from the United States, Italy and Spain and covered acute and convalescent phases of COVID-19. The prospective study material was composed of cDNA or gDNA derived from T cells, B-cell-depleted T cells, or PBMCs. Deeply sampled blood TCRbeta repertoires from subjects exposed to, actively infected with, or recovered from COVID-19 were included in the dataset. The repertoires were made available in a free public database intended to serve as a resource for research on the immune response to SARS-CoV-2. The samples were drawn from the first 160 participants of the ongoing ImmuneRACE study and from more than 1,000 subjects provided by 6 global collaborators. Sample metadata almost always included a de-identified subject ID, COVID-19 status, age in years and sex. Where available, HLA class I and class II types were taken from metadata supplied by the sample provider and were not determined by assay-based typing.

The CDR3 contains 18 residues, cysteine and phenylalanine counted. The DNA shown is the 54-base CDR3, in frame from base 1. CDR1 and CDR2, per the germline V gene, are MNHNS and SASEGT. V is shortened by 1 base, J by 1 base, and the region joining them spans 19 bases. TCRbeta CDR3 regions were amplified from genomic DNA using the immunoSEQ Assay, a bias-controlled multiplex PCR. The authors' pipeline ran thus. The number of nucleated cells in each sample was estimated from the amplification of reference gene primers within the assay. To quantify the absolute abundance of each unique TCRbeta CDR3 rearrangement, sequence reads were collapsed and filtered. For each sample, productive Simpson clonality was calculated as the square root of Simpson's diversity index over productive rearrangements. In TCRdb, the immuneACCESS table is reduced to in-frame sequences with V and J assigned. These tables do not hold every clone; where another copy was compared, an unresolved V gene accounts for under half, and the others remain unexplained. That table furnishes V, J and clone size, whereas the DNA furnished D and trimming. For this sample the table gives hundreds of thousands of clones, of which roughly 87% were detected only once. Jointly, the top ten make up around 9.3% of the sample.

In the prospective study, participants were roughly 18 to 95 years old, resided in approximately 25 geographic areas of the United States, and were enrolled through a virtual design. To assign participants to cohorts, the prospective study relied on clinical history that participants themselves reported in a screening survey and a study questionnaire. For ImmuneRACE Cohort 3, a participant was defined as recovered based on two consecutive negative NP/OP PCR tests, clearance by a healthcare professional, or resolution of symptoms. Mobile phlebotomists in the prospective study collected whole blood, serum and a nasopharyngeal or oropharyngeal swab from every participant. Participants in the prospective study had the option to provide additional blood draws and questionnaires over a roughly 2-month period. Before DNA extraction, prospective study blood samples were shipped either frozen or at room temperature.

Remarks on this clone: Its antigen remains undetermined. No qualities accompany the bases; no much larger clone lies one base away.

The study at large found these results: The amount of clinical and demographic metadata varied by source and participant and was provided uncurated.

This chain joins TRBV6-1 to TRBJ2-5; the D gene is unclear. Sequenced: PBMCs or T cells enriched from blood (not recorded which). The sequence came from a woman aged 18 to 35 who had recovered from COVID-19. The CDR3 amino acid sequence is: CASSEGRLVQTLQETQYF. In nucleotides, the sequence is TGTGCCAGCAGTGAAGGTCGGCTAGTCCAGACCCTCCAAGAGACCCAGTACTTC.